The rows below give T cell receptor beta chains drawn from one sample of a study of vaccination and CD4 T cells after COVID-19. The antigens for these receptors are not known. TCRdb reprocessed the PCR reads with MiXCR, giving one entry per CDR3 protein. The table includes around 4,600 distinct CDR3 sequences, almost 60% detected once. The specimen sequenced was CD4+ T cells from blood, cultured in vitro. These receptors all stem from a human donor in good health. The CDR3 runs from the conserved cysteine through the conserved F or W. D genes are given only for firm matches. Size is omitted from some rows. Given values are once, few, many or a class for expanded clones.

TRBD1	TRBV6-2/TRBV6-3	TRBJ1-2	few	CASRRQGEHGYTF	TGTGCCAGCAGACGACAGGGGGAACATGGCTACACCTTC
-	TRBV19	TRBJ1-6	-	CASSQRTVLNSPLHF	TGTGCCAGTAGTCAACGGACAGTCCTTAATTCACCCCTCCACTTT
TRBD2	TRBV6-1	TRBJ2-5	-	CASSDRAGSQETQYF	TGTGCCAGCAGTGACAGAGCGGGAAGCCAAGAGACCCAGTACTTC
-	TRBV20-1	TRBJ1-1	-	CSARVLLNTEAFF	TGCAGTGCTAGAGTTTTACTGAACACTGAAGCTTTCTTT
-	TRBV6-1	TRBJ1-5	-	CASKYRSTSGNQPQHF	TGTGCCAGCAAGTATAGATCAACCTCGGGCAATCAGCCCCAGCATTTT
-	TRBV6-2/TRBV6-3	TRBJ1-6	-	CASSSSDVSPTLHF	-
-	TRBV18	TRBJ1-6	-	CASSPPLGVKNSPLHF	TGTGCCAGCTCACCACCGTTGGGGGTTAAGAATTCACCCCTCCACTTT
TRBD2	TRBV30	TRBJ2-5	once	CAWSAGLAGVRETQYF	TGTGCCTGGAGTGCCGGACTAGCGGGAGTTCGAGAGACCCAGTACTTC
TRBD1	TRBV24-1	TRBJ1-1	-	CATSDPDRGVLKAFF	TGTGCCACCAGTGATCCGGACAGGGGTGTGCTGAAGGCTTTCTTT
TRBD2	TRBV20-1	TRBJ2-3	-	CSASGGLAGGSTDTQYF	TGCAGTGCTAGCGGCGGACTAGCGGGAGGCAGCACAGATACGCAGTATTTT
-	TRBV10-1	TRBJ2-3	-	CASSLNTGATDTQYF	TGCGCCAGCAGCCTGAATACTGGGGCGACAGATACGCAGTATTTT
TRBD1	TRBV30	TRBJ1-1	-	CAWRPGQGHTEAFF	TGTGCCTGGAGGCCTGGACAGGGGCACACTGAAGCTTTCTTT
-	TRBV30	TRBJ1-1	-	CAWRWAGPTEAFF	TGTGCCTGGAGGTGGGCAGGGCCCACTGAAGCTTTCTTT
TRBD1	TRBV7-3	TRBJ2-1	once	CASSLLTTGASNEQFF	TGTGCCAGCAGCTTACTAACGACAGGGGCCTCCAATGAGCAGTTCTTC
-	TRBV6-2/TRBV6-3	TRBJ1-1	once	CASSYDPVRPNTEAFF	TGTGCCAGCAGTTACGATCCTGTCAGACCGAACACTGAAGCTTTCTTT
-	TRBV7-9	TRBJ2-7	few	CASSLEGLGDYEQYF	TGTGCCAGCAGCTTAGAGGGGCTGGGCGACTACGAGCAGTACTTC
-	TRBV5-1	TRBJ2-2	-	CASSLEILDTGELFF	TGCGCCAGCAGCTTGGAGATTCTAGACACCGGGGAGCTGTTTTTT
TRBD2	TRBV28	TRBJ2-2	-	CASRTPLLAGITGELFF	TGTGCCAGCAGGACGCCCTTACTAGCGGGGATCACCGGGGAGCTGTTTTTT
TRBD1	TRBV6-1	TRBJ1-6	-	CASSSTGSYNSPLHF	TGTGCCAGCAGCTCGACAGGGTCCTATAATTCACCCCTCCACTTT
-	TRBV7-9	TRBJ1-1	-	CASSLVEREAFF	TGTGCCAGCAGTCTCGTGGAGCGTGAAGCTTTCTTT
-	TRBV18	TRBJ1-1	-	CASSPPISEAFF	TGTGCCAGCTCACCACCCATTTCTGAAGCTTTCTTT
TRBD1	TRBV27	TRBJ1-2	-	CASSPRTGNGYTF	TGTGCCAGCAGTCCACGGACAGGGAATGGCTACACCTTC
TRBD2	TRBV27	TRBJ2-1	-	CASYRLVGGPGEQFF	TGTGCCAGCTATAGACTAGTGGGAGGGCCGGGAGAGCAGTTCTTC
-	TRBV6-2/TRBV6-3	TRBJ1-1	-	CASSYVTPNTEAFF	TGTGCCAGCAGTTACGTGACCCCGAACACTGAAGCTTTCTTT
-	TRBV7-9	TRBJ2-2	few	CASSSPNRELFF	TGTGCCAGCAGCTCCCCCAATCGGGAGCTGTTTTTT
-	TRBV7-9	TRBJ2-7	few	CASSSPPGTYAYEQYF	TGTGCCAGCAGCTCCCCGCCAGGGACGTATGCCTACGAGCAGTACTTC
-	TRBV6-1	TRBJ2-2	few	CASSELGLTGELFF	TGTGCCAGCAGTGAGCTAGGACTCACCGGGGAGCTGTTTTTT
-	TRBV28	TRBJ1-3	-	CASSPDTLHTLSSGNTIYF	TGTGCCAGCAGTCCCGACACCTTACACACTTTAAGCTCTGGAAACACCATATATTTT
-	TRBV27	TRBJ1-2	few	CASSLSGYNYGYTF	TGTGCCAGCAGTTTATCGGGATATAACTATGGCTACACCTTC
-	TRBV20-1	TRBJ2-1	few	CSARESGRGESNEQFF	TGCAGTGCTAGAGAGTCGGGTAGGGGAGAATCCAACGAGCAGTTCTTC
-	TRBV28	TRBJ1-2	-	CASSPPGFYGYTF	TGTGCCAGCAGCCCGCCAGGTTTCTATGGCTACACCTTC
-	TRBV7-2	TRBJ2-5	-	CASRFGPQGSETQYF	TGTGCCAGCAGATTCGGACCTCAAGGGAGCGAGACCCAGTACTTC
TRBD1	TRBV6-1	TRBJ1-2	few	CASSWGQLNGYTF	TGTGCCAGCAGCTGGGGACAGCTCAATGGCTACACCTTC
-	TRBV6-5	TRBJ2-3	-	CASSFPTGGTQYF	TGTGCCAGCAGTTTCCCGACTGGCGGTACGCAGTATTTT
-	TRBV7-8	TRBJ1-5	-	CASSLGRRGVVPPQHF	TGTGCCAGCAGCTTAGGTCGACGGGGGGTCGTTCCGCCCCAGCATTTT
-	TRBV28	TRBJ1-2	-	CANSPPVVGEYGYTF	TGTGCCAACAGTCCCCCGGTAGTGGGAGAATATGGCTACACCTTC
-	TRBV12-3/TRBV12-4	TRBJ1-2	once	CASSWTQGRGYGYTF	TGTGCCAGCAGTTGGACCCAGGGGCGAGGCTATGGCTACACCTTC
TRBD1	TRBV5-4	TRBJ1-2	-	CASSANRGAGGYTF	TGTGCCAGCAGCGCAAACAGGGGGGCGGGCGGCTACACCTTC
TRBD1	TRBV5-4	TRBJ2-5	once	CASRQPGQVQETQYF	TGTGCCAGCAGACAACCGGGACAGGTACAAGAGACCCAGTACTTC
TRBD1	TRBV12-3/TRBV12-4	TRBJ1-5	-	CASSPMTGMSNQPQHF	TGTGCCAGCAGTCCTATGACAGGGATGAGCAATCAGCCCCAGCATTTT
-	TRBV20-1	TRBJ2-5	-	CSARVGETQYF	TGCAGTGCTAGAGTCGGGGAGACCCAGTACTTC
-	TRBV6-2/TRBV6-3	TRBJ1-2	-	CASSYSSRGGRSNYGYTF	TGTGCCAGCAGTTACTCATCGCGCGGGGGACGATCTAACTATGGCTACACCTTC